Detailed here is one T cell receptor beta chain. The antigen is not known. The TCR beta cDNA came from 5'RACE template switching with UMIs. TCRdb re-called the 5' RACE reads and gives one entry per CDR3 protein, without DNA. The listing contains a few hundred thousand distinct CDR3 sequences. This sample was included in a study of T cells expressing NK-cell markers. Study-wide background: Among the eight sequenced donors, seven tested HCMV-seropositive and one tested seronegative. Study-level findings and limits: In five to seven donors, dominant CD3+CD56+NKG2C+ clonotypes ranked among the top 10 CD8+ clonotypes. These clonotypes additionally ranked first within the CD3+CD56-NKG2C+ fraction of a few donors.

This TCR was recovered from a man between 18 and 69 years old in good health. Material for sequencing was blood T cells: a sorted CD56 or NKG2C T cell subset, CD4+ or CD8+ T cells, or bulk PBMC T cells (not recorded which).

The CDR3 loop is CASSAGGATNEKLFF. The rearrangement joins TRBV2 to TRBJ1-4; TCRdb indicates TRBD1, and absent DNA this call remains unverified. Per germline, CDR1 SNHLY and CDR2 FYNNEI. This CDR3 comprises 15 residues.